Sequencing of this T cell receptor beta chain was carried out in a study of tumor-infiltrating lymphocytes in primary liver carcinoma. On the study more broadly: Between roughly 4 and 11 cm across, the tumors were all of stage T1-T3 N0M0.

Germline V gene data show CDR1 as SGHNT and CDR2 as YENEEA. CDR3 length equals 14 residues. For each extraction, RNA and DNA were obtained together from approximately 20-30 mg of unsorted bulk tissue. Making TCR beta cDNA involved around 500 ng total RNA and a constant-region primer. Sequencing libraries for TCR beta derived from three nested multiplex PCR rounds that used slightly modified ARM-PCR. The study ran its first two PCR rounds for around 9 cycles each, using TRBV1-TRBV30 forward primers and a C-beta reverse primer. TCRdb reprocessed the multiplex PCR reads via MiXCR and lists one record per CDR3 protein. The sample contains about 35,000 distinct CDR3 sequences, roughly 80% of which appear only once. Study-wide results and limits: Merely some 8-25% of top clones spanned all five tumor regions. Tumor-adjacent and tumor-blood pairs displayed less overlap than did pairs of tumor regions.

Of note for this clonotype: What it recognizes is unknown. A junction end diverges from the germline sequence, so it may reflect a read error.

Input material: liver tumor tissue from sampling region 4. Subset meaning: tumor region T4, right-lateral pole. The origin of this receptor is a man aged 40-49 years with primary liver carcinoma and hepatitis B virus infection. The chain employs TRBV11-3 and TRBJ2-1; maybe TRBD1 (5 bases). The CDR3 sequence: CTRSLGVSNNEQFF. The CDR3 nucleotides read TGTACCAGGAGCTTAGGGGTTAGCAACAATGAGCAGTTCTTC.